This T cell receptor beta chain was recovered during a study of cytomegalovirus exposure and HLA in healthy donors. Study-level results: Among TCR beta chains, those listed as cytomegalovirus-associated numbered some 170.

CDR1 is SQVTM, CDR2 ANQGSEA, per germline. V was pared by 4 bases and J by 1 base, with 18 bases of the junction left unmatched. The CDR3 totals 21 residues. TCRdb's copy holds only in-frame clones and misses some; the assay was immunoSEQ multiplex PCR. The data hold about 160,000 clones, with about 96% observed a single time. Regarding this clone: Its antigen is not known.

V usage is TRBV29-1 and J usage is TRBJ2-3; 15 bases line up with TRBD2. This sequence was found in a woman aged 18 to 35 in good health and CMV-seronegative. The specimen sequenced was PBMCs. For the CDR3, the DNA is TGCAGCGTTGCCCCCAGACCTCCGGGACTAGCGGGGGGACGGGGCACAGATACGCAGTATTTT. Its protein product is CSVAPRPPGLAGGRGTDTQYF.